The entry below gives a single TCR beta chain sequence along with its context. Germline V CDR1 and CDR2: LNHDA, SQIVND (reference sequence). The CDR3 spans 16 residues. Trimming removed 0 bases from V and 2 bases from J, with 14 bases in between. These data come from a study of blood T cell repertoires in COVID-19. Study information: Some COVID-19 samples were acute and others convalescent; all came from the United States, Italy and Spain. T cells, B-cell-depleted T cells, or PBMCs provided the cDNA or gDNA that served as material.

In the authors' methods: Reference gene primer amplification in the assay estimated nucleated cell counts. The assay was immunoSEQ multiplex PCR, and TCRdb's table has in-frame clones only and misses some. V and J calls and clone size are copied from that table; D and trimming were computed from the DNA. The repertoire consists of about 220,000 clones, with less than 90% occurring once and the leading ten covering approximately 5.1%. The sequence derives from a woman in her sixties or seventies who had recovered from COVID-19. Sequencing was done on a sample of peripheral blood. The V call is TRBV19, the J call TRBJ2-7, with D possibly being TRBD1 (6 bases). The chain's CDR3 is CASSIDHWTETYEQYF. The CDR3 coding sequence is TGTGCCAGTAGTATAGATCATTGGACAGAGACCTACGAGCAGTACTTC.